This T cell receptor beta chain stems from a study of CD8 T cells in ankylosing spondylitis. Germline CDR1 reads MDHEN; CDR2 reads SYDVKM. This CDR3 region has 13 residues. This clonotype was detected only a few times. Antigen unknown. MiXCR was run by TCRdb on the 5' RACE reads, yielding one entry per CDR3 protein. The sample lists some 840,000 distinct CDR3 sequences; approximately 12% were seen once. Study-level findings and limits: CD8+ cells made up the disease-linked clones, which were relatively rare in peripheral blood. Seemingly characteristic of ankylosing spondylitis blood was a TCR beta motif consisting of about 8 highly homologous variants.

The sample consisted of blood, either unsorted or a sorted T cell fraction (not recorded which). This receptor was taken from a male donor with ankylosing spondylitis. The V and J genes are TRBV28 and TRBJ2-3, with 7 bases identical to TRBD1. CDR3 in amino acids: CAHRDSDTDTQYF. The DNA of the CDR3 is TGTGCTCATCGGGACAGCGACACAGATACGCAGTATTTT. The variable domain in full, with the rest retrieved from reference TRBV28 and TRBJ2-3, is DVKVTQSSRYLVKRTGEKVFLECVQDMDHENMFWYRQDPGLGLRLIYFSYDVKMKEKGDIPEGYSVSREKKERFSLILESASTNQTSMYLCAHRDSDTDTQYFGPGTRLTVL.